One and the same sample provided the 14 T cell receptor beta chains below, sequenced in a study of Ad26.COV2.S vaccination and SARS-CoV-2 variants. Regarding treatment: roughly 19 received Ad26.COV2.S at low or high dose, single or two shots; 5 received placebo; per-sample allocation not given. Sampling happened 63 days after the first vaccine or placebo injection. The repertoire was sequenced with immunoSEQ multiplex PCR; TCRdb's copy has only in-frame clones and lacks some. The sample has 450,000 to 550,000 clones, around 89% seen once. The specimen comprised peripheral blood, sampled in a trial of Ad26.COV2.S vaccine versus placebo. Receptor source: a person between 18 and 65 years old who received the Ad26.COV2.S COVID-19 vaccine or a placebo.

The rearrangement links TRBV29-1 to TRBJ1-1; D may be TRBD1 (6 bases). Germline V gene sequence: CDR1 SQVTM, CDR2 ANQGSEA. V dropped 0 bases and J dropped 6 bases, with 8 bases sitting between them. CDR3 length equals 12 residues. Written as DNA, the CDR3 is TGCAGCGTTGAAGAAGGACAGTCTGAAGCTTTCTTT. Its translation is CSVEEGQSEAFF.

The chain recombines TRBV10-3 with TRBJ2-1; D may be TRBD2 (5 bases). CDR3 length: 14 amino acids. Germline values: CDR1 ENHRY, CDR2 SYGVKD. Deletions cut 6 bases from V and 6 bases from J, with 15 bases between. As DNA, the CDR3 is TGTGCCATCAGACCGGGCTCTAGCCTCAATGAGCAGTTCTTC. Translating gives CAIRPGSSLNEQFF.

The genes are TRBV2 and TRBJ2-1; D remains unclear. There are 13 residues in the CDR3. Trimming shortened V by 2 bases and J by 2 bases, and 4 bases separated the two germline ends. In germline, CDR1 is SNHLY, CDR2 FYNNEI. CDR3 nucleotide sequence: TGTGCCAGCAGTGAATACGCCTACAATGAGCAGTTCTTC. Encoded protein: CASSEYAYNEQFF.

The chain uses TRBV19 and TRBJ1-5; D is unresolved. Germline values: CDR1 LNHDA, CDR2 SQIVND (reference sequence). The CDR3 spans 13 residues. Trimming pared 6 bases from V and 3 bases from J, leaving 9 bases between. Written as DNA, the CDR3 is TGTGCCAGTAGAGTTCAGAACAATCAGCCCCAGCATTTT. This gives the protein CASRVQNNQPQHF.

The chain couples TRBV28 to TRBJ2-3; D gene uncertain. The CDR3 totals 15 residues. V lost 1 base and J 2 bases, leaving 10 bases between the germline ends. Germline assignment: CDR1 MDHEN and CDR2 SYDVKM. The DNA of the CDR3 is TGTGCCAGCAGTTTATTTGGCGGCATCACAGATACGCAGTATTTT. Amino acid sequence: CASSLFGGITDTQYF.

The gene calls are TRBV4-3 and TRBJ1-2, with D possibly matching TRBD1 (5 bases). V was shortened by 0 bases and J by 2 bases, with 16 bases between the two germline ends. Germline values: CDR1 LGHNA, CDR2 YSLEER. The CDR3 covers 17 residues. The CDR3 sequence: CASSQERGRARNYGYTF. Here the CDR3 DNA reads TGCGCCAGCAGCCAAGAGAGGGGCCGGGCGCGGAACTATGGCTACACCTTC.

With respect to this clone: No conserved phenylalanine or tryptophan ends this CDR3, so it is likely a read error. The limits of the CDR3 on the DNA are not certain, so only TCRdb's listed CDR3 is given. The chain joins TRBV5-5 to TRBJ2-4. The CDR3 is 9 residues long, counting both termini. CDR1 and CDR2 (germline): SGHKS, YYEKEE (reference sequence). The CDR3 sequence is CASSLDIIG.

The V and J genes are TRBV5-4 and TRBJ1-1; TRBD1 matches at 7 bases. The CDR3 sequence is 15 residues long. The V gene's germline CDR1 is SGHNT and CDR2 YYREEE (reference sequence). The ends lost 0 bases at V and 1 base at J; junction bases unmatched: 3. The CDR3: CASSLDPGGNTEAFF. The CDR3 DNA is TGTGCCAGCAGCTTGGATCCAGGGGGGAACACTGAAGCTTTCTTT.

The CDR3 DNA is TGTGCCAGCAGTTTCCCCAAAGGGAGTAGCCAGAACAATGAGCAGTTCTTC. As protein: CASSFPKGSSQNNEQFF. J is TRBJ2-1 and V is TRBV27, with D possibly TRBD2 on 5 matching bases. The CDR3 totals 17 residues. The germline gives CDR1 MNHEY, CDR2 SMNVEV (reference sequence). Trimming left V 3 bases short and J 5 bases short, with 20 bases between.

The chain couples TRBV5-1 to TRBJ1-1; D gene uncertain. V was pared by 0 bases and J by 3 bases, with 12 bases between. The CDR3 sequence is 15 residues long. The germline CDR1 and CDR2 sequences are SGHRS and YFSETQ. In DNA form, the CDR3 reads TGCGCCAGCAGCTTGGTAGTCGGAAGGGACACTGAAGCTTTCTTT. It specifies CASSLVVGRDTEAFF.

This clone was seen just once. The chain has TRBV10-3 and TRBJ2-1; the match to TRBD2 covers 9 bases. Unmatched junction bases numbered 9, after V lost 4 bases and J lost 8 bases. Germline CDR1 ENHRY, CDR2 SYGVKD. This CDR3 contains 15 residues. The CDR3 nucleotides are TGTGCCATCAGTGGGTTGGCGGGGGGGCCGCATGAGCAGTTCTTC. It is translated as CAISGLAGGPHEQFF.

The V gene is TRBV6-5, the J gene TRBJ2-3; D possibly corresponds to TRBD1 (6 bases). The germline V and J ends were trimmed by 6 bases and 3 bases, with 16 bases remaining between them. The CDR3 contains 15 residues. Germline V gives CDR1 MNHEY, CDR2 SVGAGI. This chain's CDR3 is CASRERYQGTDTQYF. The CDR3 DNA reads as TGTGCCAGCAGAGAGCGGTATCAGGGGACAGATACGCAGTATTTT.

The chain is built from TRBV19 and TRBJ1-5; 7 nucleotides agree with TRBD1. V trimming: 6 bases; J trimming: 7 bases; junction bases outside the gene matches: 9. The CDR3 loop spans 14 amino acids. The V gene's germline CDR1 is LNHDA and CDR2 SQIVND (reference sequence). This CDR3 is CASRNNRGGQPQHF. CDR3 coding DNA: TGTGCCAGTAGAAATAACAGGGGCGGGCAGCCCCAGCATTTT.

The rearrangement uses TRBV7-2 and TRBJ2-1, with a tentative D call TRBD1 (5 bases). V shed 5 bases and J shed 0 bases, with 11 bases lying between them. The CDR3 loop spans 15 amino acids. Germline CDR1 SGHTA, CDR2 FQGNSA. The CDR3 DNA follows: TGTGCCAGCAGCATGGACAAGAGCTCCTACAATGAGCAGTTCTTC. Protein sequence: CASSMDKSSYNEQFF.